Listed below are T cell receptor beta chains from one sample, sequenced in a study of blood T cell repertoires in COVID-19. TCRdb keeps only in-frame clones here, not all; method: immunoSEQ multiplex PCR. Here the sample spans just over 250,000 clones, about 87% being singletons. Sequenced material: peripheral blood. The origin of the receptors is a man in his 60s who had recovered from COVID-19. Each CDR3 is given with its conserved first and last residue. Fields, in order: clone size, V gene, J gene, D gene, CDR3 DNA, CDR3 protein. The D gene is left open where the match is weak. A row's size may be missing; if present it is once, few, many or a size class.

abundance: once
v_gene: TRBV13
j_gene: TRBJ2-7
d_gene: TRBD2
CDR3nt: TGTGCCAGCAGCTTAGCACTAGCGGGGGGCGCCTACGAGCAGTACTTC
CDR3aa: CASSLALAGGAYEQYF

abundance: -
v_gene: TRBV5-1
j_gene: TRBJ1-6
d_gene: -
CDR3nt: TGCGCCAGCAGCCTGACGACAGGTCCGCCGAGGGCCCTCCACTTT
CDR3aa: CASSLTTGPPRALHF

abundance: -
v_gene: TRBV19
j_gene: TRBJ1-1
d_gene: -
CDR3nt: TGTGCCAGTAGTAACCCCCATTCCCCCTCCAGGGGCACTGAAGCTTTCTTT
CDR3aa: CASSNPHSPSRGTEAFF

abundance: -
v_gene: TRBV27
j_gene: TRBJ1-2
d_gene: -
CDR3nt: TGTGCCAGCAGTTTATCAGTCAATTACAGGGACCTCAACTATGGCTACACCTTC
CDR3aa: CASSLSVNYRDLNYGYTF

abundance: -
v_gene: TRBV12-5
j_gene: TRBJ1-2
d_gene: -
CDR3nt: TGTGCTAGTGGTTTGTCCGGTGCTAACTATGGCTACACCTTC
CDR3aa: CASGLSGANYGYTF

abundance: -
v_gene: TRBV7-8
j_gene: TRBJ2-1
d_gene: TRBD2
CDR3nt: TGTGCCAGCAGCGGAGCGGGACTAGCGGGGGCTCTCTCCTACAATGAGCAGTTCTTC
CDR3aa: CASSGAGLAGALSYNEQFF

abundance: few
v_gene: TRBV6-2/TRBV6-3
j_gene: TRBJ1-3
d_gene: -
CDR3nt: TGTGCCAGCAGTTACTCGCGGGGGAGTAAGCCTGGAAACACCATATATTTT
CDR3aa: CASSYSRGSKPGNTIYF

abundance: -
v_gene: TRBV5-1
j_gene: TRBJ1-1
d_gene: TRBD1
CDR3nt: TGCGCCAGCAGCGTACGGACAGGTGGGAACACTGAAGCTTTCTTT
CDR3aa: CASSVRTGGNTEAFF

abundance: -
v_gene: TRBV27
j_gene: TRBJ2-2
d_gene: -
CDR3nt: TGTGCCAGCAAGCATTCGAGCGGGGAGCTGTTTTTT
CDR3aa: CASKHSSGELFF

abundance: -
v_gene: TRBV20-1
j_gene: TRBJ2-5
d_gene: TRBD1
CDR3nt: TGCAGTGCTACTGATTATGGGACAGGAGAGACCCAGTACTTC
CDR3aa: CSATDYGTGETQYF

abundance: -
v_gene: TRBV4-2
j_gene: TRBJ2-3
d_gene: -
CDR3nt: TGTGCCAGCAGCCAAGCGAACTTCGACACAGATACGCAGTATTTT
CDR3aa: CASSQANFDTDTQYF

abundance: -
v_gene: TRBV29-1
j_gene: TRBJ2-1
d_gene: TRBD2
CDR3nt: TGCAGCGTTGAGCCCGGACTAGCGGGGGGGCCCTACAATGAGCAGTTCTTC
CDR3aa: CSVEPGLAGGPYNEQFF

abundance: -
v_gene: TRBV28
j_gene: TRBJ2-5
d_gene: TRBD2
CDR3nt: TGTGCCAGTAATGGCGGGGGGGCCCGGGAGACCCAGTACTTC
CDR3aa: CASNGGGARETQYF

abundance: -
v_gene: TRBV6-1
j_gene: TRBJ2-5
d_gene: -
CDR3nt: TGTGCCAGCAGTGATACCTACCCCCTTGAGACCCAGTACTTC
CDR3aa: CASSDTYPLETQYF

abundance: -
v_gene: TRBV18
j_gene: TRBJ2-7
d_gene: -
CDR3nt: TGTGCCAGCTCACTCCAAGGGGTGAGCTCCTACGAGCAGTACTTC
CDR3aa: CASSLQGVSSYEQYF

abundance: -
v_gene: TRBV3-1/TRBV3-2
j_gene: TRBJ1-6
d_gene: TRBD1
CDR3nt: TGTGCCAGCAGACAGGGGAATAATTCACCCCTCCACTTT
CDR3aa: CASRQGNNSPLHF

abundance: once
v_gene: TRBV5-1
j_gene: TRBJ1-2
d_gene: -
CDR3nt: TGCGCCAGCAGCTGGGAGGGAGGATCCTATGGCTACACCTTC
CDR3aa: CASSWEGGSYGYTF

abundance: -
v_gene: TRBV5-1
j_gene: TRBJ2-2
d_gene: -
CDR3nt: TGCGCCAGCAGCTTGGGACAGACCACCGGGGAGCTGTTTTTT
CDR3aa: CASSLGQTTGELFF

abundance: -
v_gene: TRBV5-6
j_gene: TRBJ1-1
d_gene: -
CDR3nt: TGTGCCAGCAGCCACCGGGGAGGGACTGAAGCTTTCTTT
CDR3aa: CASSHRGGTEAFF

abundance: -
v_gene: TRBV18
j_gene: TRBJ2-7
d_gene: TRBD2
CDR3nt: TGTGCCAGCTCGGGCCTAGCGGGGGACGAGCAGTACTTC
CDR3aa: CASSGLAGDEQYF

abundance: -
v_gene: TRBV5-1
j_gene: TRBJ2-1
d_gene: TRBD1
CDR3nt: TGCGCCAGCAGCTCAATAATCGGGACAGGGAGGTATGAGCAGTTCTTC
CDR3aa: CASSSIIGTGRYEQFF

abundance: -
v_gene: TRBV12-3/TRBV12-4
j_gene: TRBJ2-3
d_gene: -
CDR3nt: TGTGCCAGCATGGCTGATACGCAGTATTTT
CDR3aa: CASMADTQYF

abundance: -
v_gene: TRBV6-2/TRBV6-3
j_gene: TRBJ2-5
d_gene: TRBD2
CDR3nt: TGTGCCAGCAGCTCCCCCGGGGGGGCTCAAGAGACCCAGTACTTC
CDR3aa: CASSSPGGAQETQYF

abundance: -
v_gene: TRBV5-1
j_gene: TRBJ1-1
d_gene: -
CDR3nt: TGCGCCAGCTCAGGACAGCTACCTTTTGAAGCTTTCTTT
CDR3aa: CASSGQLPFEAFF

abundance: -
v_gene: TRBV7-2
j_gene: TRBJ1-3
d_gene: -
CDR3nt: TGTGCCAGCAGCTTATCTCGGACAAAACGGAGGGGCACCATATATTTT
CDR3aa: CASSLSRTKRRGTIYF

abundance: -
v_gene: TRBV11-3
j_gene: TRBJ2-1
d_gene: -
CDR3nt: TGTGCCAGCCTCCGGCAGGGCTCCTACAATGAGCAGTTCTTC
CDR3aa: CASLRQGSYNEQFF

abundance: once
v_gene: TRBV5-1
j_gene: TRBJ1-1
d_gene: TRBD1
CDR3nt: TGCGCCAGCAGCTTGGGACAGGGGTTTGACGCTTTCTTT
CDR3aa: CASSLGQGFDAFF

abundance: -
v_gene: TRBV30
j_gene: TRBJ1-1
d_gene: -
CDR3nt: TGTGCCTGGAGAAGGACCGGGACAAGTAACACTGAAGCTTTCTTT
CDR3aa: CAWRRTGTSNTEAFF

abundance: -
v_gene: TRBV18
j_gene: TRBJ2-1
d_gene: TRBD2
CDR3nt: TGTGCCAGCGCAGAATCCCTAGCGGGGGGCTCTCTCAAGGAGCAGTTCTTC
CDR3aa: CASAESLAGGSLKEQFF

abundance: -
v_gene: TRBV12-3/TRBV12-4
j_gene: TRBJ1-5
d_gene: -
CDR3nt: TGTGCCAGCAGTTTGGCACAGGGAAGCCCCCAGCATTTT
CDR3aa: CASSLAQGSPQHF

abundance: -
v_gene: TRBV6-5
j_gene: TRBJ1-3
d_gene: TRBD1
CDR3nt: TGTGCCAGCTGGGACAGCTCTGGAAACACCATATATTTT
CDR3aa: CASWDSSGNTIYF

abundance: -
v_gene: TRBV7-3
j_gene: TRBJ2-6
d_gene: TRBD1
CDR3nt: TGTGCCAGCAGCTTAGAGACAGGGCTCGGGGCCAACGTCCTGACTTTC
CDR3aa: CASSLETGLGANVLTF

abundance: -
v_gene: TRBV10-1
j_gene: TRBJ2-5
d_gene: -
CDR3nt: TGCGCCAGCAGTGACAGCCAAGAGACCCAGTACTTC
CDR3aa: CASSDSQETQYF

abundance: -
v_gene: TRBV5-1
j_gene: TRBJ1-4
d_gene: TRBD1
CDR3nt: TGCGCCAGCAGCTTGGGGACAGGGGGAGAAGGGAAACTGTTTTTT
CDR3aa: CASSLGTGGEGKLFF